These 26 T cell receptor beta chains were all obtained from the same sample, sequenced in a study of shared clonotypes between healthy human individuals. Profiling relied on immunoSEQ multiplex PCR, and the TCRdb table lists in-frame clones only, not all of them. The sample has roughly 720,000 clones, roughly 91% seen once; the top ten hold more than 30%. The source material was memory CD8+ T cells from PBMCs. Subset reported: CD45RO+ cells pooled with CCR7-negative TemRA cells. The receptor set was obtained from a man in his late teens or twenties in good health. Some clones in this sample may be carry-over from other donors' samples.

The chain uses TRBV7-8 and TRBJ1-5, with D possibly being TRBD1 (5 bases). The V end was cut by 1 base, the J end by 3 bases, with 10 bases between. Germline CDR1 reads SGHVS; CDR2 reads FQNEAQ. The CDR3 is 15 amino acids. The CDR3 loop reads CASSLVSGANQPQHF. The CDR3 DNA reads TGTGCCAGCAGCTTAGTTAGTGGGGCCAATCAGCCCCAGCATTTT.

The chain joins TRBV7-9 to TRBJ2-7; D is perhaps TRBD2 (6 bases). V dropped 8 bases and J dropped 4 bases, with 24 bases sitting between them. Looked up from germline, CDR1 is SEHNR and CDR2 is FQNEAQ (reference sequence). The CDR3 sequence is 16 residues long. CDR3 in amino acids: CASAKTTWGLWYEQYF. CDR3 in DNA: TGTGCCAGCGCTAAAACCACTTGGGGACTGTGGTACGAGCAGTACTTC.

The genes are TRBV2 and TRBJ2-7, with 7 bases fitting TRBD2. Trimming cost V 7 bases and J 3 bases; bases outside gene matches: 9. This CDR3 has 14 amino acids. Germline V gene sequence: CDR1 SNHLY, CDR2 FYNNEI. The CDR3 DNA follows: TGTGCCAGCAAGGGGAGCGGGGCCGTCTACGAGCAGTACTTC. Translation gives CASKGSGAVYEQYF.

The count of this clone is one. This chain joins TRBV7-6 and TRBJ1-1, with a tentative D call TRBD1 (5 bases). This CDR3 region has 15 residues. CDR1 is SGHVS and CDR2 is FNYEAQ in the germline V gene. The V gene lost 8 bases and the J gene lost 5 bases, with 21 bases spanning the gap. DNA for the CDR3: TGTGCCAGCTCCGCAACCTCGGGGGTATGGACTGAAGCTTTCTTT. Amino acids: CASSATSGVWTEAFF.

The genes are TRBV28 and TRBJ2-3; D may be TRBD2 (5 bases). The germline V and J ends were trimmed by 2 bases and 2 bases, with 8 bases remaining between them. This CDR3 spans 14 amino acids. Germline V gene lookup returns CDR1 MDHEN and CDR2 SYDVKM. CDR3: CASSLGEPTDTQYF. The CDR3 bases are TGTGCCAGCAGTTTAGGGGAGCCCACAGATACGCAGTATTTT.

The gene calls are TRBV4-1 and TRBJ2-7, with 12 bases aligning to TRBD2. Trimming cost V 3 bases and J 1 base; bases outside gene matches: 4. The CDR3 contains 16 residues. The germline V gene has CDR1 MGHRA and CDR2 YSYEKL. Written as DNA, the CDR3 is TGCGCCAGCAGCCACCAGGGGACTAGCGGGTCCTACGAGCAGTACTTC. Its translation: CASSHQGTSGSYEQYF.

CDR3 coding DNA: TGCGCCAGCAGCCATTATGACCGAGCTTTCTTT. Translation: CASSHYDRAFF. The V gene is TRBV4-1, the J gene TRBJ1-1; no definite D call. Per the germline V gene, CDR1 is MGHRA and CDR2 is YSYEKL. The CDR3 runs to 11 residues. The V and J ends lost 3 bases and 10 bases respectively, with 9 bases between them.

This clone showed up just once. Other DNA sequences in this sample translate to the same CDR3. CDR3 residues: CASSLVNEQFF. The CDR3 DNA reads as TGTGCCAGCAGCTTAGTCAATGAGCAGTTCTTC. V gene TRBV11-2 combines with J gene TRBJ2-1; unclear D gene. This CDR3 is 11 amino acids long. V lost 1 base and J 6 bases, leaving 1 base between the germline ends. Germline V CDR1 and CDR2: SGHAT, FQNNGV.

This clone was counted a few times. The chain combines TRBV16 with TRBJ2-1; 7 bases are shared with TRBD1. This CDR3 spans 15 amino acids. The germline gives CDR1 KGHSY, CDR2 FQNENV. V dropped 5 bases and J dropped 0; count of bases not matched to a gene: 4. As DNA, the CDR3 is TGTGCCAGCAGCTGGGACAGTCGCTCCTACAATGAGCAGTTCTTC. Translated: CASSWDSRSYNEQFF.

The CDR3 loop reads CASSGTGTGKEAGYGYTF. CDR3 sequence (DNA): TGTGCCAGCAGCGGTACCGGGACAGGGAAAGAAGCAGGCTATGGCTACACCTTC. This chain links TRBV9 with TRBJ1-2; 9 bases map to TRBD1. The germline V gene has CDR1 SGDLS and CDR2 YYNGEE. Germline trimming cut 3 bases from V and 4 bases from J; bases unmatched to any gene: 16. The CDR3 totals 18 residues.

This chain connects TRBV11-3 to TRBJ2-5, with a tentative D call TRBD1 (6 bases). The CDR3 runs to 16 residues. V shed 4 bases and J shed 4 bases, with 19 bases lying between them. The germline V gene has CDR1 SGHNT and CDR2 YENEEA. The CDR3 loop is CASSSGDRTTGETQYF. In nucleotides, the CDR3 is TGTGCCAGCAGCTCCGGCGACAGGACCACCGGAGAGACCCAGTACTTC.

The chain has TRBV6-6 and TRBJ2-7; perhaps TRBD1 as D (6 bases). Trimming left V 2 bases short and J 6 bases short, with 14 bases between. Germline values: CDR1 MNHNY, CDR2 SVGAGI (reference sequence). The CDR3 extends over 14 amino acids. CDR3 bases: TGTGCCAGCAGTTACCTTACAGGGCGGCTCGAGCAGTACTTC. Translation gives CASSYLTGRLEQYF.

The chain links TRBV15 to TRBJ2-7; D possibly corresponds to TRBD2 (5 bases). The germline gives CDR1 LNHNV, CDR2 YYDKDF (reference sequence). The V end lost 3 bases, the J end lost 0 bases, and 9 bases lay between the germline ends. The CDR3 covers 14 residues. DNA of the CDR3: TGTGCCACCAGCAGGGACGGGAACTCCTACGAGCAGTACTTC. As protein: CATSRDGNSYEQYF.

The J gene is TRBJ2-3, the V gene TRBV28; D gene ambiguous. The V and J ends lost 1 base and 0 bases respectively, with 8 bases between them. There are 15 residues in the CDR3. From germline, CDR1 is MDHEN and CDR2 SYDVKM. The CDR3 nucleotides are TGTGCCAGCAGTTTATCCGTCTCTAGCACAGATACGCAGTATTTT. It yields the protein CASSLSVSSTDTQYF.

With regard to this clone: The sample contains more than one DNA sequence encoding this CDR3. This rearrangement joins TRBV5-1 to TRBJ2-7; D not resolved. Germline V gives CDR1 SGHRS, CDR2 YFSETQ. This CDR3 has 13 residues. Between the trimmed V and J ends, which lost 0 bases and 3 bases, there was a span of 7 bases. Here the CDR3 DNA reads TGCGCCAGCAGCTTGGGTGGGTTCTACGAGCAGTACTTC. This translates into CASSLGGFYEQYF.

The gene calls are TRBV2 and TRBJ2-3; D may be TRBD2 (6 bases). CDR3 size: 15 residues. Deletions cut 0 bases from V and 6 bases from J, with 13 bases between. Germline CDR1 and CDR2: SNHLY and FYNNEI. The CDR3 loop reads CASSEARRVGDTQYF. CDR3 in DNA: TGTGCCAGCAGTGAAGCGCGGAGGGTCGGGGATACGCAGTATTTT. The variable domain in full, with the rest retrieved from reference TRBV2 and TRBJ2-3, is EPEVTQTPSHQVTQMGQEVILRCVPISNHLYFYWYRQILGQKVEFLVSFYNNEISEKSEIFDDQFSVERPDGSNFTLKIRSTKLEDSAMYFCASSEARRVGDTQYFGPGTRLTVL.

In regard to this clone: The sample holds other DNA sequences that translate to the same CDR3. The DNA of the CDR3 is TGTGCCAGCAGCGTGGCCGGGACTGTGTATGGCTACACCTTC. It specifies CASSVAGTVYGYTF. V is TRBV9 and J is TRBJ1-2; D is perhaps TRBD1 (5 bases). In germline, CDR1 is SGDLS, CDR2 YYNGEE. This CDR3 has 14 residues. The ends were cut back, 2 bases at V and 5 bases at J, with 13 bases in the middle. Based on the CDR3 plus reference TRBV9 and TRBJ1-2, the full variable domain is DSGVTQTPKHLITATGQRVTLRCSPRSGDLSVYWYQQSLDQGLQFLIQYYNGEERAKGNILERFSAQQFPDLHSELNLSSLELGDSALYFCASSVAGTVYGYTFGSGTRLTVV.

The chain combines TRBV27 with TRBJ2-1; 9 bases fit TRBD1. Germline V gene data show CDR1 as MNHEY and CDR2 as SMNVEV (reference sequence). This CDR3 is built from 15 residues. Germline trimming cut 8 bases from V and 2 bases from J; bases unmatched to any gene: 7. This CDR3 reads CASCIGQGTYNEQFF. CDR3 in DNA: TGTGCCAGCTGTATCGGACAGGGGACCTACAATGAGCAGTTCTTC.

This clone was seen a handful of times. J is TRBJ1-1 and V is TRBV13; no definite D call. The CDR3 contains 13 residues. Trimming cost V 0 bases and J 7 bases, with 9 bases left between them. Germline V gene data show CDR1 as PRHDT and CDR2 as FYEKMQ (reference sequence). The CDR3, as DNA: TGTGCCAGCAGCTTAGGGGACCGGTATGAAGCTTTCTTT. It codes for CASSLGDRYEAFF.

The chain couples TRBV15 to TRBJ2-2; TRBD2 agrees at 10 bases. V shed 0 bases, J shed 8 bases, and the junction held 9 bases outside the gene matches. The length of the CDR3 is 17 residues. CDR1 is LNHNV and CDR2 is YYDKDF in the germline V gene (reference sequence). For the CDR3, the DNA is TGTGCCACCAGCAGAGATATAGCGGGAGGCGGTGCTGGGGAGCTGTTTTTT. It translates to CATSRDIAGGGAGELFF.

There are a few counts of this clone. CDR3 sequence (DNA): TGTGCCAGCAGCCAAAACCCTGGGGCTAGCGATAAGGTCGGGGAGCTGTTTTTT. As protein: CASSQNPGASDKVGELFF. The chain combines TRBV4-2 with TRBJ2-2, with a possible D match to TRBD2 (6 bases). This CDR3 has 18 residues. The ends were cut back, 2 bases at V and 7 bases at J, with 23 bases in the middle. CDR1 and CDR2 from the germline V gene are LGHNA and YNFKEQ.

About this clone itself: Sequence at one end of the junction differs from germline and may be a read error. The chain is built from TRBV27 and TRBJ1-1; 7 bases line up with TRBD1. CDR3 length equals 13 residues. Germline V CDR1 and CDR2: MNHEY, SMNVEV (reference sequence). Written as DNA, the CDR3 is TGTGCCAGCAGATTACAGGGGAACCCTGAAGCTTTCTTT. Translated, it gives CASRLQGNPEAFF.

The chain joins TRBV5-6 to TRBJ2-1; D not certain. V was trimmed by 4 bases and J by 1 base, leaving 15 bases between them. The germline CDR1 and CDR2 sequences are SGHDT and YYEEEE. The CDR3 runs to 16 residues. The CDR3 DNA follows: TGTGCCAGCAGCCCCCCGGATTGGGGTTCCTACAATGAGCAGTTCTTC. Protein product: CASSPPDWGSYNEQFF.

The J gene is TRBJ1-4, the V gene TRBV19; possibly TRBD1 for D (5 bases). The V end lost 3 bases, the J end lost 2 bases, and 13 bases lay between the germline ends. CDR3 size: 16 residues. CDR1 and CDR2 (germline): LNHDA, SQIVND (reference sequence). The CDR3 DNA follows: TGTGCCAGTAGTATCGGGGGATTTTCGACTAATGAAAAACTGTTTTTT. This gives the protein CASSIGGFSTNEKLFF.

In the case of this clone: The sample holds other DNA sequences that translate to the same CDR3. The rearrangement links TRBV9 to TRBJ2-1, with 9 positions matching TRBD2. The CDR3 length is 15 residues. Trimming removed 0 bases from V and 4 bases from J; junction bases left unmatched: 2. The V gene's germline CDR1 is SGDLS and CDR2 YYNGEE. The CDR3 coding sequence is TGTGCCAGCAGCGTAGGAGGACTAGCGTACAATGAGCAGTTCTTC. It yields the protein CASSVGGLAYNEQFF.

A note on this clone: The junction differs from germline at one of its ends, possibly a read error. This sequence joins TRBV2 and TRBJ2-7; 10 bases match TRBD2. In germline, CDR1 is SNHLY, CDR2 FYNNEI. The CDR3 is 14 residues long. In nucleotides, the CDR3 is TGTGCCAGCAGTCAAGCGGGAGGGATCTACGAGCAGTACTTC. Amino acids: CASSQAGGIYEQYF. The variable domain in full, with the rest retrieved from reference TRBV2 and TRBJ2-7, is EPEVTQTPSHQVTQMGQEVILRCVPISNHLYFYWYRQILGQKVEFLVSFYNNEISEKSEIFDDQFSVERPDGSNFTLKIRSTKLEDSAMYFCASSQAGGIYEQYFGPGTRLTVT.